The 13 T cell receptor beta chains in this list originate from one sample, sequenced in a study of cytomegalovirus exposure and HLA in healthy donors. PCR involved 60 Vbeta and 13 Jbeta primers. The protocol was immunoSEQ multiplex PCR, while the TCRdb copy is restricted to in-frame clones and leaves out a portion. Of around 170,000 clones listed, over 60% are singletons. The specimen sequenced was PBMCs. The receptors shown here come from a girl aged 5-17 years in good health and CMV-seronegative.

This clone was observed a single time. CDR3: CASSQDPTGSSGANVLTF. The CDR3 coding sequence is TGTGCCAGCAGCCAAGACCCGACAGGGAGCTCTGGGGCCAACGTCCTGACTTTC. This chain connects TRBV4-2 to TRBJ2-6, with TRBD1 matching over 7 bases. V lost 0 bases and J lost 0; bases outside the gene matches: 5. Germline values: CDR1 LGHNA, CDR2 YNFKEQ. The CDR3 covers 18 residues.

In its sample, this clone was seen a few times. The genes are TRBV6-1 and TRBJ2-5, with D maybe TRBD1 (6 bases). CDR1 and CDR2 (germline): MNHNS, SASEGT. V lost 6 bases, J lost 7 bases, and 18 bases lay in between. CDR3 size: 14 residues. CDR3 region: CASRGVQGAMTQYF. In nucleotides, the CDR3 is TGTGCCAGCAGGGGGGTACAGGGAGCCATGACCCAGTACTTC.

A few counts support this clone. V usage is TRBV6-5 and J usage is TRBJ1-1, with 9 bases lining up with TRBD1. The CDR3 has 15 residues. Trimming removed 4 bases from V and 3 bases from J; junction bases left unmatched: 6. Germline V lookup: CDR1 MNHEY, CDR2 SVGAGI. CDR3 DNA sequence: TGTGCCAGCAGTTCATATACAGGGGGCTACACTGAAGCTTTCTTT. Encoded protein: CASSSYTGGYTEAFF.

This chain connects TRBV11-2 to TRBJ2-2; TRBD2 aligns across 11 bases. The CDR3 has 14 residues. Germline loops: CDR1 SGHAT, CDR2 FQNNGV. The ends lost 5 bases at V and 10 bases at J; junction bases unmatched: 6. CDR3 DNA sequence: TGTGCCAGCAGCAGTAGCGGGGGGGCCGAGGAGCTGTTTTTT. It specifies CASSSSGGAEELFF.

The genes are TRBV18 and TRBJ2-7, with 7 bases matching TRBD1. The CDR3 covers 13 residues. CDR1 and CDR2 (germline): KGHSH, LQKENI. V gave up 7 bases and J gave up 2 bases; unmatched junction bases: 5. Here the CDR3 DNA reads TGTGCCAGCTGTCCGGGACAGACCTACGAGCAGTACTTC. Protein product: CASCPGQTYEQYF.

The V gene is TRBV6-5, the J gene TRBJ2-1, with 8 bases that match TRBD1. V lost 0 bases and J lost 7; bases outside the gene matches: 5. Germline assignment: CDR1 MNHEY and CDR2 SVGAGI. CDR3 length equals 15 residues. The CDR3 loop is CASSYSQGAGNEQFF. The CDR3, as DNA: TGTGCCAGCAGTTACTCCCAGGGGGCGGGAAATGAGCAGTTCTTC.

V is TRBV6-5 and J is TRBJ1-4, with 7 bases matching TRBD1. The germline V gene encodes CDR1 MNHEY and CDR2 SVGAGI. The CDR3 covers 15 residues. With V trimmed by 5 bases and J by 7 bases, 10 bases remained unmatched. The CDR3 bases are TGTGCCAGCAGTACAAACAGGGGTCGGGTTGAAAAACTGTTTTTT. It translates to CASSTNRGRVEKLFF.

This chain connects TRBV5-6 to TRBJ1-1; 8 bases are a match to TRBD1. This CDR3 contains 14 residues. Germline values: CDR1 SGHDT, CDR2 YYEEEE. V was clipped by 0 bases and J by 6 bases; unmatched bases: 4. Written as DNA, the CDR3 is TGTGCCAGCAGCTTGGACAGGGGGGTCGCTGAAGCTTTCTTT. Its translation is CASSLDRGVAEAFF. Full variable domain (missing parts from reference TRBV5-6 and TRBJ1-1): DAGVTQSPTHLIKTRGQQVTLRCSPKSGHDTVSWYQQALGQGPQFIFQYYEEEERQRGNFPDRFSGHQFPNYSSELNVNALLLGDSALYLCASSLDRGVAEAFFGQGTRLTVV.

This clone was seen a handful of times. This chain uses TRBV9 with TRBJ1-4; perhaps TRBD1 as D (6 bases). The CDR3 extends over 14 amino acids. With 2 bases removed from V and 3 bases from J, the gap between germline ends came to 8 bases. The V gene's germline CDR1 is SGDLS and CDR2 YYNGEE. CDR3 DNA: TGTGCCAGCAGCGTGTCAGGGGCTAATGAAAAACTGTTTTTT. It translates to CASSVSGANEKLFF.

This clone was detected once. J is TRBJ1-5 and V is TRBV30, with 10 bases fitting TRBD1. The germline CDR1 and CDR2 sequences are GTSNPN and SVGIG (reference sequence). The CDR3 runs 15 residues. J gave up 3 bases and V 1 base, and 3 bases lay outside the gene matches. In DNA form, the CDR3 reads TGTGCCTGGAGTGGACAGGGGGCCTCCAATCAGCCCCAGCATTTT. Its translation: CAWSGQGASNQPQHF.

This rearrangement joins TRBV5-1 to TRBJ2-5; no clear D. Germline V gene data show CDR1 as SGHRS and CDR2 as YFSETQ. The CDR3 is made up of 13 amino acids. The V gene lost 8 bases and the J gene lost 0 bases, with 11 bases spanning the gap. This chain's CDR3 is CASCTEHQETQYF. The CDR3 nucleotides are TGCGCCAGTTGTACGGAGCACCAAGAGACCCAGTACTTC.

The CDR3 coding sequence is TGTGCCTGGAGTGGACAGGAAAACCTCTATGGCTACACCTTC. Translated: CAWSGQENLYGYTF. This rearrangement joins TRBV30 to TRBJ1-2; possible D gene TRBD1, 6 bases. This CDR3 has 14 residues. Trimming pared 1 base from V and 4 bases from J, leaving 13 bases between. Germline V lookup: CDR1 GTSNPN, CDR2 SVGIG (reference sequence).

This clone was found a few times. The chain recombines TRBV5-3 with TRBJ2-7; 10 bases map to TRBD1. TRBV5-3 is an open reading frame, and its role is uncertain. The CDR3 is made up of 12 amino acids. Trimming at V came to 10 bases and at J to 3 bases, leaving 4 bases not matched to a gene. The CDR3, as DNA: TGTGCCTCCGGACAGGGGGGCTACGAGCAGTACTTC. It codes for CASGQGGYEQYF.